These T cell receptor beta chains were read from a single sample in a study of OX40 agonist ivuxolimab in advanced cancers. Sequenced by immunoSEQ multiplex PCR; TCRdb stores in-frame clones only, minus some. Of some 77,000 clones listed, 80% to 90% are singletons. The material was CD4+ or CD8+ T cells sorted from blood, obtained in a trial of the OX40 agonist ivuxolimab. All receptors come from an adult with an advanced solid tumor such as melanoma, head and neck, liver or kidney cancer. CDR3s include the opening cysteine and the closing phenylalanine or tryptophan. The order of the fields is D gene, J gene, V gene, CDR3 length, clone size, CDR3 DNA, CDR3 protein. D genes are given only for firm matches. The size field is filled for only some rows; it gives once, few, many or a size class.

d_gene: TRBD2; j_gene: TRBJ2-2; v_gene: TRBV11-2; len: 19; abundance: .; CDR3nt: TGTGCCAGCAGCTTAGACCTAGCGGGAGGCCTTTTGAACACCGGGGAGCTGTTTTTT; CDR3aa: CASSLDLAGGLLNTGELFF
d_gene: .; j_gene: TRBJ1-2; v_gene: TRBV20-1; len: 11; abundance: .; CDR3nt: TGCAGTGCTTTACAGGGAGATGGCTACACCTTC; CDR3aa: CSALQGDGYTF
d_gene: TRBD2; j_gene: TRBJ2-1; v_gene: TRBV10-3; len: 16; abundance: .; CDR3nt: TGTGCCATCAGTGGGACACTTACAGGGACTAGCGATGAGCAGTTCTTC; CDR3aa: CAISGTLTGTSDEQFF
d_gene: .; j_gene: TRBJ1-1; v_gene: TRBV9; len: 14; abundance: .; CDR3nt: TGTGCCAGCAGCCCAACCGGCCAAAACACTGAAGCTTTCTTT; CDR3aa: CASSPTGQNTEAFF
d_gene: TRBD2; j_gene: TRBJ2-1; v_gene: TRBV5-1; len: 15; abundance: .; CDR3nt: TGCGCCAGCAGCTACAGCGGGAGGCCCTACAATGAGCAGTTCTTC; CDR3aa: CASSYSGRPYNEQFF
d_gene: .; j_gene: TRBJ2-3; v_gene: TRBV5-4; len: 16; abundance: .; CDR3nt: TGTGCCAGCAGCTTGGGAAGCGGCCTTAGCACAGATACGCAGTATTTT; CDR3aa: CASSLGSGLSTDTQYF
d_gene: .; j_gene: TRBJ2-1; v_gene: TRBV7-5; len: 17; abundance: .; CDR3nt: TGTGCCAGCAGCCATCTACCGGGACAGGGGGACCACAATGAGCAGTTCTTC; CDR3aa: CASSHLPGQGDHNEQFF
d_gene: TRBD1; j_gene: TRBJ2-7; v_gene: TRBV10-3; len: 14; abundance: .; CDR3nt: TGTGCCATCAGCTCAACTCAGGGGGCCTACGAGCAGTACTTC; CDR3aa: CAISSTQGAYEQYF
d_gene: .; j_gene: TRBJ1-2; v_gene: TRBV7-2; len: 12; abundance: .; CDR3nt: TGTGCCAGCAGCTTGATGACCTATGGCTACACCTTC; CDR3aa: CASSLMTYGYTF
d_gene: .; j_gene: TRBJ1-5; v_gene: TRBV7-6; len: 16; abundance: .; CDR3nt: TGTGCCAGCAGCTTAGGCTCAGTGAATAGCAATCAGCCCCAGCATTTT; CDR3aa: CASSLGSVNSNQPQHF
d_gene: .; j_gene: TRBJ1-4; v_gene: TRBV18; len: 13; abundance: medium-sized; CDR3nt: TGTGCCAGCTCACGGGACAAGGGGGAAAAACTGTTTTTT; CDR3aa: CASSRDKGEKLFF
d_gene: TRBD1; j_gene: TRBJ1-2; v_gene: TRBV10-3; len: 15; abundance: .; CDR3nt: TGTGCCATCAGTGAGTCAGGGACAGGGGTGTATGGCTACACCTTC; CDR3aa: CAISESGTGVYGYTF
d_gene: .; j_gene: TRBJ2-2; v_gene: TRBV7-2; len: 14; abundance: .; CDR3nt: TGTGCCAGCAGCCGAGGGGGGAACACCGGGGAGCTGTTTTTT; CDR3aa: CASSRGGNTGELFF
d_gene: .; j_gene: TRBJ2-7; v_gene: TRBV6-1; len: 15; abundance: .; CDR3nt: TGTGCCAGCAGTGAAGGGTGGGGGTTTAGGGACGAGCAGTACTTC; CDR3aa: CASSEGWGFRDEQYF
d_gene: TRBD1; j_gene: TRBJ1-2; v_gene: TRBV13; len: 15; abundance: .; CDR3nt: TGTGCCAGCAGCAAGGGACAGGGGGCCATCTATGGCTACACCTTC; CDR3aa: CASSKGQGAIYGYTF